This T cell receptor (beta chain) was retrieved from a study of blood T cell repertoires in COVID-19. The CDR3 sequence is 13 residues long. The germline gives CDR1 MNHEY, CDR2 SVGEGT. Trimming at V came to 5 bases and at J to 4 bases, leaving 2 bases not matched to a gene. Produced via immunoSEQ multiplex PCR; TCRdb's table is partial and in-frame only. The data show approximately 120,000 clones, about four fifths seen once. The chain has TRBV6-2 or TRBV6-3 and TRBJ1-5, with 7 bases that match TRBD1. Sequencing was done on a sample of peripheral blood. This sequence originates from a human donor in a cohort sampled during active COVID-19. This CDR3 reads CASSDRENQPQHF. The CDR3 DNA follows: TGTGCCAGCAGTGACAGGGAAAATCAGCCCCAGCATTTT.